This TCR beta chain was recorded in a study of beta chain features in type 1 diabetes. Every isolated RNA sample was fully reverse transcribed, so sequencing captured expressed TCRB transcripts. Libraries were prepared by immunoSEQ multiplex PCR; TCRdb keeps only in-frame clonotypes and omits some of them. The data hold around 160,000 clones, with roughly 60% observed a single time. Concerning this clone itself: The antigen is unknown.

The study's findings and limits: Compared with healthy donors, patients appeared to share more similar naive, central memory and regulatory TCRB repertoires. TCRB CDR3s from Type 1 diabetes patients were moderately but significantly shorter in all four CD4+ subsets.

The V and J ends lost 5 bases and 3 bases, in that order; junction bases with no gene match: 2. The CDR3 consists of 15 residues. Germline lookup yields CDR1 MNHNY and CDR2 SVGAGI (reference sequence). The chain carries TRBV6-6 and TRBJ2-1; 12 bases fit TRBD2. The sequence was collected from a man aged 25-45 years with type 1 diabetes. Sequencing was performed on naive CD4+ T cells from blood. The CDR3 protein is CASSKGLAGYNEQFF. The CDR3, as DNA: TGTGCCAGCAGTAAGGGACTAGCGGGCTACAATGAGCAGTTCTTC.